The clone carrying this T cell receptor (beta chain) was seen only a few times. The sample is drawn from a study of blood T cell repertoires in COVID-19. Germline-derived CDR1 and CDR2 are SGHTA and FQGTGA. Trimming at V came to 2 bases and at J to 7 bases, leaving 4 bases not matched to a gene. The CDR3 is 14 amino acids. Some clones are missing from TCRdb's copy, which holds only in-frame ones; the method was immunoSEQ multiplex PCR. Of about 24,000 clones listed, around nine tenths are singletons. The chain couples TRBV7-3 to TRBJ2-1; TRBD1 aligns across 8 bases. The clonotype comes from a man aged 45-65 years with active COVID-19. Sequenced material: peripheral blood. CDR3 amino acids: CASSLQGALNEQFF. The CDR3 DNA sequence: TGTGCCAGCAGCTTACAGGGGGCGCTGAATGAGCAGTTCTTC.